Listed below are T cell receptor beta chains from one sample, sequenced in a study of long-term antiretroviral therapy in people with HIV. Data came from immunoSEQ multiplex PCR; TCRdb stores just in-frame clones and leaves some out. The sample includes some 18,000 clones, around 84% of them seen just once. The starting material was unsorted PBMCs, obtained 0.1 years before starting antiretroviral therapy. The receptors derive from a man younger than 35 with HIV. CDR3s include the opening cysteine and the closing phenylalanine or tryptophan. D genes are given only for firm matches. The listing skips clone size in some rows; elsewhere it reads once, few, many or a size class.

length | J | size | D | V | CDR3 | DNA
13 | TRBJ1-1 | - | - | TRBV28 | CASSVVMNTEAFF | TGTGCCAGCAGCGTCGTTATGAACACTGAAGCTTTCTTT
14 | TRBJ1-1 | - | - | TRBV19 | CASLQGGKGTEAFF | TGTGCCAGTTTACAGGGTGGGAAAGGCACTGAAGCTTTCTTT
19 | TRBJ2-1 | - | TRBD1 | TRBV5-1 | CASSSQGTSGPYSYNEQFF | TGCGCCAGCAGCTCACAGGGGACCTCTGGCCCATACTCCTACAATGAGCAGTTCTTC
18 | TRBJ2-1 | - | - | TRBV5-6 | CASSFLAGPRQGGDEQFF | TGTGCCAGCAGCTTTTTAGCGGGACCACGACAGGGCGGTGATGAGCAGTTCTTC
15 | TRBJ1-2 | few | TRBD1 | TRBV5-5 | CASSHTSGQGRGYTF | TGTGCCAGCAGCCACACCTCTGGACAGGGGAGAGGCTACACCTTC
15 | TRBJ2-5 | - | TRBD2 | TRBV25-1 | CASSEGLAGLETQYF | TGTGCCAGCAGTGAAGGACTAGCGGGTCTCGAGACCCAGTACTTC
11 | TRBJ1-5 | - | - | TRBV19 | CASSTTGPQHF | TGTGCCAGTAGTACGACAGGGCCCCAGCATTTT
15 | TRBJ1-5 | few | - | TRBV11-2 | CASSQLVDSNQPQHF | TGTGCCAGCAGCCAACTCGTTGATAGCAATCAGCCCCAGCATTTT
13 | TRBJ2-7 | - | - | TRBV5-5 | CASSLGHLYEQYF | TGTGCCAGCAGCTTAGGACACCTCTACGAGCAGTACTTC
16 | TRBJ1-1 | once | TRBD1 | TRBV7-2 | CVFSLGQGMGNTEAFF | TGTGTCTTCTCGTTGGGACAGGGGATGGGGAACACTGAAGCTTTCTTT
12 | TRBJ2-7 | - | - | TRBV6-5 | CASSDVTYEQYF | TGTGCCAGCAGCGACGTCACCTACGAGCAGTACTTC
16 | TRBJ2-6 | - | - | TRBV4-2 | CASSQDDSSGANVLTF | TGTGCCAGCAGCCAAGATGACAGCTCTGGGGCCAACGTCCTGACTTTC
12 | TRBJ2-1 | once | - | TRBV10-3 | CAIRGLGDEQFF | TGTGCCATCAGGGGCCTGGGGGATGAGCAGTTCTTC
13 | TRBJ1-1 | - | - | TRBV7-7 | CASSLSVGTEAFF | TGTGCCAGCAGCTTATCCGTGGGGACTGAAGCTTTCTTT
16 | TRBJ1-1 | - | - | TRBV5-1 | CASSLATMGGNTEAFF | TGCGCCAGCAGCTTGGCTACGATGGGTGGGAACACTGAAGCTTTCTTT
15 | TRBJ2-7 | - | TRBD2 | TRBV5-1 | CASSFLAGEDYEQYF | TGCGCCAGCAGCTTTCTAGCGGGAGAGGACTACGAGCAGTACTTC
15 | TRBJ1-6 | few | - | TRBV11-2 | CASSLIGGGDSPLHF | TGTGCCAGCAGCTTAATAGGAGGAGGGGATTCACCCCTCCACTTT
10 | TRBJ1-1 | - | - | TRBV28 | CASEGPEAFF | TGTGCCAGCGAAGGCCCTGAAGCTTTCTTT
13 | TRBJ2-1 | - | - | TRBV9 | CASSVGQHNEQFF | TGTGCCAGCAGCGTGGGACAACACAATGAGCAGTTCTTC
15 | TRBJ1-5 | - | - | TRBV4-3 | CASSQARFGNQPQHF | TGCGCCAGCAGCCAAGCCCGATTTGGCAATCAGCCCCAGCATTTT
14 | TRBJ2-7 | - | - | TRBV6-5 | CASSYPGYSYEQYF | TGTGCCAGCAGTTATCCCGGATATTCCTACGAGCAGTACTTC
14 | TRBJ2-7 | - | - | TRBV14 | CASSQVTDAYEQYF | TGTGCCAGCAGCCAAGTGACAGACGCCTACGAGCAGTACTTC
11 | TRBJ1-1 | few | - | TRBV20-1 | CSARRKTEAFF | TGCAGTGCTAGGCGCAAAACTGAAGCTTTCTTT
11 | TRBJ1-1 | - | - | TRBV23-1 | CASGGGTEAFF | TGCGCCAGCGGGGGTGGGACTGAAGCTTTCTTT
18 | TRBJ2-7 | - | TRBD1 | TRBV7-8 | CASSSTTPGTGSFYEQYF | TGTGCCAGCAGCTCCACTACCCCCGGGACAGGGAGTTTCTACGAGCAGTACTTC
14 | TRBJ2-7 | few | TRBD1 | TRBV5-1 | CASSVDRGPYEQYF | TGCGCCAGCAGCGTGGACAGGGGGCCCTACGAGCAGTACTTC
15 | TRBJ1-2 | - | - | TRBV4-1 | CASSQERVKVYGYTF | TGCGCCAGCAGCCAAGAAAGGGTAAAGGTCTATGGCTACACCTTC
16 | TRBJ2-1 | - | - | TRBV7-2 | CASSLGRSPGNNEQFF | TGTGCCAGCAGCTTAGGTCGTTCCCCTGGAAACAATGAGCAGTTCTTC
13 | TRBJ1-5 | few | - | TRBV19 | CASSRGSRQPQHF | TGTGCCAGTAGTAGGGGCAGCCGCCAGCCCCAGCATTTT
15 | TRBJ1-5 | - | TRBD1 | TRBV7-2 | CASSPMGQANQPQHF | TGTGCCAGCAGCCCAATGGGACAGGCCAATCAGCCCCAGCATTTT
16 | TRBJ1-5 | few | - | TRBV27 | CASSLEPPPRDNAQHF | TGTGCCAGCAGTTTAGAACCTCCTCCACGGGACAATGCGCAGCATTTT
13 | TRBJ2-7 | few | - | TRBV30 | CAWSGANPYEQYF | TGTGCCTGGAGTGGGGCAAACCCCTACGAGCAGTACTTC
13 | TRBJ1-6 | - | - | TRBV27 | CATLLRGGSPLHF | TGTGCCACCCTCCTTCGGGGTGGGTCACCCCTCCACTTT
15 | TRBJ1-1 | - | - | TRBV10-3 | CAISELGGARSEAFF | TGTGCCATCAGTGAGTTGGGGGGGGCGCGGTCTGAAGCTTTCTTT
17 | TRBJ1-4 | - | - | TRBV5-1 | CASSPSPLGRINEKLFF | TGCGCCAGCAGCCCATCCCCCTTGGGGCGGATTAATGAAAAACTGTTTTTT
20 | TRBJ2-2 | - | - | TRBV21-1 | CASSKVGPRPRVWNTGELFF | TGTGCCAGCAGCAAAGTTGGACCCCGGCCCAGGGTTTGGAACACCGGGGAGCTGTTTTTT
16 | TRBJ2-7 | - | TRBD2 | TRBV9 | CASSVGILAGDYEQYF | TGTGCCAGCAGCGTAGGGATACTAGCGGGGGACTACGAGCAGTACTTC
16 | TRBJ2-1 | - | TRBD2 | TRBV7-3 | CASSLINPGLNNEQFF | TGTGCCAGCAGCTTAATCAACCCGGGACTAAACAATGAGCAGTTCTTC
12 | TRBJ2-3 | - | - | TRBV2 | CASSEGIYTQYF | TGTGCCAGCAGTGAGGGGATTTATACGCAGTATTTT
16 | TRBJ2-7 | - | TRBD2 | TRBV6-6 | CASSYSPAGDSYEQYF | TGTGCCAGCAGTTACTCTCCAGCGGGGGACTCCTACGAGCAGTACTTC
12 | TRBJ2-2 | - | - | TRBV7-2 | CASSTRSGELFF | TGTGCCAGCAGCACTCGGTCCGGGGAGCTGTTTTTT
16 | TRBJ1-5 | - | TRBD1 | TRBV4-1 | CASSQAGTVTNQPQHF | TGCGCCAGCAGCCAAGCAGGGACAGTGACCAATCAGCCCCAGCATTTT